This T cell receptor beta chain was captured in a study of T cell repertoires in cytomegalovirus infection. This CDR3 comprises 15 residues. Trimming pared 5 bases from V and 7 bases from J, leaving 18 bases between. Germline CDR1 and CDR2: SGHNT and YENEEA. Each CDR3 protein is one row after TCRdb ran MiXCR on the reads. The profile shows about 140,000 distinct CDR3 sequences, under 8% of them singletons. Input material: PBMCs. The gene calls are TRBV11-3 and TRBJ2-1, with a possible D match to TRBD2 (7 bases). This sequence was found in a human donor in good health (CMV status not recorded). Some clones in this sample may be carry-over from other donors' samples. The CDR3 is CASSPFGGAENEQFF. CDR3 DNA: TGTGCCAGCAGCCCCTTTGGGGGGGCGGAGAATGAGCAGTTCTTC.